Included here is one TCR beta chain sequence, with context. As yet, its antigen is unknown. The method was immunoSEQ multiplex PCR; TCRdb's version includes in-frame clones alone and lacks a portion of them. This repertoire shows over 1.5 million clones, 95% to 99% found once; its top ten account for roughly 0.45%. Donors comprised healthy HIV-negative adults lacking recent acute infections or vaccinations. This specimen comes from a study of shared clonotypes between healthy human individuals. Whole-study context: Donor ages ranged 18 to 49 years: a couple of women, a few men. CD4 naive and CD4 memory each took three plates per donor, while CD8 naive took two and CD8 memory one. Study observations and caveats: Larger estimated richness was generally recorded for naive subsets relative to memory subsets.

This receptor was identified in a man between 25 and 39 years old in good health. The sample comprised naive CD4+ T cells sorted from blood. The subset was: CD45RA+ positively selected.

The CDR3 coding sequence is TGTGCCAGTAGTGCTAGAGGCCGGGAAGCAAGGGAGACCCAGTACTTC. Amino acids: CASSARGREARETQYF. The genes are TRBV19 and TRBJ2-5; TRBD2 might be the D (5 bases). CDR1 is LNHDA, CDR2 SQIVND, per germline (reference sequence). Trimming pared 5 bases from V and 5 bases from J, leaving 21 bases between. The CDR3 contains 16 residues.